These T cell receptor beta chains were read from a single sample in a study of T cells in Graves' hyperthyroidism and ophthalmopathy. TCRdb reprocessed the multiplex PCR reads via MiXCR and lists one record per CDR3 protein. The sample holds nearly 600,000 distinct CDR3 sequences, 14% seen once. Material for sequencing was blood. The receptors come from a woman between 18 and 30 years old with Graves' ophthalmopathy. Each CDR3 is given with its conserved first and last residue. The D gene is left open where the match is weak. Rows may omit the clone size; those that give it use once, few, many or a size class.

v_call,d_call,clone_size,j_call,cdr3_nt,cdr3_aa
TRBV28,.,many,TRBJ1-1,TGTGCCAGCAGTTCCTCCCGGGACGGAATCACTGAAGCTTTCTTT,CASSSSRDGITEAFF
TRBV11-2,TRBD2,many,TRBJ2-2,TGTGCCAGCAGCTTACGGGCCAGCGGGAGGGACACCGGGGAGCTGTTTTTT,CASSLRASGRDTGELFF
TRBV24-1,.,many,TRBJ2-2,TGTGCCACCAGTTCTCTGAACACCGGGGAGCTGTTTTTT,CATSSLNTGELFF
TRBV27,TRBD2,.,TRBJ2-7,TGTGCCAGCAGTCTTATAGCGGGAGGACCCCACGAGCAGTACTTC,CASSLIAGGPHEQYF
TRBV19,.,.,TRBJ2-7,TGTGCCAGTAGTATAGTGGGGAACACCTACGAGCAGTACTTC,CASSIVGNTYEQYF
TRBV7-6,.,many,TRBJ2-7,TGTGCCAGCAGCTCCGACAGATCGGCCGAGCAGTACTTC,CASSSDRSAEQYF
TRBV20-1,.,many,TRBJ2-7,TGCAGTGCTGGTCAGGGGTACGAGCAGTACTTC,CSAGQGYEQYF
TRBV7-2,.,many,TRBJ2-5,TGTGCCAGCAGCCTGTCGGACAGTCAAGAGACCCAGTACTTC,CASSLSDSQETQYF
TRBV4-1,.,.,TRBJ2-7,TGCGCCAGCAGCCAAGTCTCGACAGCCCCGAACTACGAGCAGTACTTC,CASSQVSTAPNYEQYF
TRBV24-1,TRBD2,many,TRBJ2-4,TGTGCCACCAGTGCGAGCAGCGGGAGCGGATTAAACATTCAGTACTTC,CATSASSGSGLNIQYF
TRBV18,.,many,TRBJ1-4,TGTGCCAGCTCACCATTCTCCGATAATGAAAAACTGTTTTTT,CASSPFSDNEKLFF
TRBV20-1,.,.,TRBJ2-1,TGCAGTGCCCTGCCCCTGACTATGATTAAGGGCAATGAGCAGTTCTTC,CSALPLTMIKGNEQFF
TRBV7-3,TRBD1,.,TRBJ1-2,TGTGCCAGCAGCTTAACAGGGACAGGGGGCGCTAATGGCTACACCTTC,CASSLTGTGGANGYTF
TRBV15,.,.,TRBJ1-5,TGTGCCACCAGCAGAGATGCCAGGGGTCATCAGCCCCAGCATTTT,CATSRDARGHQPQHF
TRBV19,.,few,TRBJ2-5,TGTGCCAGTAGTATACAGGGACAAGAGACCCAGTACTTC,CASSIQGQETQYF
TRBV28,TRBD2,.,TRBJ2-1,TGTGCCAGCAGTTTACCCTGGTTCAGGCCTAGCGGCTACAATGAGCAGTTCTTC,CASSLPWFRPSGYNEQFF
TRBV12-3/TRBV12-4,.,many,TRBJ2-3,TGTGCCAGCAGTTTAAGTACACTGCTCACAGATACGCAGTATTTT,CASSLSTLLTDTQYF
TRBV20-1,TRBD1,few,TRBJ1-5,TGCAGTGCCAGAAATAGCGGACAGGGGGACAATCAGCCCCAGCATTTT,CSARNSGQGDNQPQHF